Reported below is one TCR beta chain. What the recovered Cohort 3 donors had was two negative PCRs, clearance, or symptom resolution. This entry belongs to a study of blood T cell repertoires in COVID-19. Study context: T cells, B-cell-depleted T cells, or PBMCs supplied cDNA or gDNA.

Per the original data handling: For nucleated cells, counts were estimated from reference gene primer amplification. Here immunoSEQ multiplex PCR was the method, and the copy in TCRdb shows in-frame clones only, minus some. V and J calls plus clone size are reproduced from that table; the DNA served to infer D and trimming. The sample carries some 200,000 clones, approximately 91% recorded once. Trimming took off 1 base at V and 1 base at J, with 11 bases between the two ends. From germline, CDR1 is SGHRS and CDR2 YFSETQ. This CDR3 spans 16 amino acids. The J gene is TRBJ2-2, the V gene TRBV5-1; TRBD2 is a possible D gene (6 bases). The clonotype comes from a woman younger than 30 who had recovered from COVID-19. Input material: PBMCs or T cells enriched from blood (not recorded which). The CDR3: CASSLLEAGNTGELFF. For the CDR3, the DNA is TGCGCCAGCAGCTTGTTGGAAGCGGGGAACACCGGGGAGCTGTTTTTT.